These 30 T cell receptor beta chains share one sample of origin, sequenced in a study of T cell repertoires in cytomegalovirus infection. TCRdb redid the calling of the reads with MiXCR, one entry per CDR3 protein. The sample yields a few hundred thousand distinct CDR3 sequences, 35% to 50% seen once. These TCRs' antigens remain unknown. Sequenced here: cultured PBMCs, sampled from culture after CMV antigen stimulation. Source of these receptors: a human donor in good health (CMV status not recorded). Some clones in this sample may be carry-over from other donors' samples.

The chain is built from TRBV4-1 and TRBJ1-1; 10 nucleotides align to TRBD1. V shed 1 base and J 7 bases; nucleotides not matched to a gene: 3. CDR3 length: 14 residues. CDR1 is MGHRA, CDR2 YSYEKL, per germline. The CDR3 sequence is CASSQVRTGGEAFF. CDR3 in DNA: TGCGCCAGCAGCCAAGTTCGGACAGGGGGTGAAGCTTTCTTT.

CDR3 region: CSARGPRDPKNIQYF. The CDR3 DNA reads TGCAGTGCCCGCGGCCCACGGGACCCCAAAAACATTCAGTACTTC. The genes are TRBV20-1 and TRBJ2-4; the D call may be TRBD1 or TRBD2 (5 bases each). Germline loops: CDR1 DFQATT, CDR2 SNEGSKA (reference sequence). V was trimmed by 6 bases and J by 2 bases, leaving 17 bases between them. The CDR3 runs 15 residues.

This clonotype was detected only a few times. The chain links TRBV19 to TRBJ2-5, with 10 bases matching TRBD1. The CDR3 spans 12 residues. Germline V gene sequence: CDR1 LNHDA, CDR2 SQIVND (reference sequence). J was trimmed by 5 bases and V by 7 bases; bases with no gene match: 1. The CDR3 reads CASTGQGETQYF. The CDR3 DNA follows: TGTGCCAGTACGGGACAGGGGGAGACCCAGTACTTC.

The V gene is TRBV4-1, the J gene TRBJ1-3; D call uncertain. V lost 4 bases, J lost 0 bases, and 10 bases lay in between. CDR3 size: 15 residues. Germline CDR1 is MGHRA and CDR2 is YSYEKL. As DNA, the CDR3 is TGCGCCAGCAGCCCACACCCTCCCTCTGGAAACACCATATATTTT. Protein: CASSPHPPSGNTIYF.

The chain links TRBV28 to TRBJ2-3, with 8 nucleotides matching TRBD2. Germline trimming cut 3 bases from V and 1 base from J; bases unmatched to any gene: 6. Germline V gene sequence: CDR1 MDHEN, CDR2 SYDVKM. This CDR3 spans 16 amino acids. The CDR3 reads CASSFASGGGTDTQYF. DNA of the CDR3: TGTGCCAGCAGTTTCGCCTCGGGGGGGGGCACAGATACGCAGTATTTT.

This clonotype was recorded a few times. The V and J genes are TRBV27 and TRBJ2-1; TRBD2 is a possible D gene (5 bases). CDR1 MNHEY and CDR2 SMNVEV come from the germline V gene (reference sequence). The length of the CDR3 is 16 residues. The V end was cut by 7 bases, the J end by 0 bases, with 16 bases between. As DNA, the CDR3 is TGTGCCAGCACCTCCCTTCGAGGGTCCTCCTACAATGAGCAGTTCTTC. Protein sequence: CASTSLRGSSYNEQFF.

This clonotype occurred many times. The chain carries TRBV7-2 and TRBJ1-6; 12 bases agree with TRBD1. This CDR3 has 18 amino acids. The J segment lost 1 base and the V segment lost 1 base, leaving 2 bases of the junction unmatched. Germline lookup yields CDR1 SGHTA and CDR2 FQGNSA. CDR3 residues: CASSLGDRGPSYNSPLHF. The CDR3 nucleotides read TGTGCCAGCAGCTTAGGGGACAGGGGGCCTTCCTATAATTCACCCCTCCACTTT. The entire variable domain, with the rest obtained from reference TRBV7-2 and TRBJ1-6, is as follows: GAGVSQSPSNKVTEKGKDVELRCDPISGHTALYWYRQSLGQGLEFLIYFQGNSAPDKSGLPSDRFSAERTGGSVSTLTIQRTQQEDSAVYLCASSLGDRGPSYNSPLHFGNGTRLTVT.

The genes are TRBV7-9 and TRBJ2-3, with 7 bases aligning to TRBD2. This CDR3 is built from 14 residues. Germline V gene sequence: CDR1 SEHNR, CDR2 FQNEAQ (reference sequence). Trimming removed 6 bases from V and 2 bases from J; junction bases left unmatched: 5. The CDR3 nucleotides read TGTGCCAGCAGTAACCGGGGGGACACAGATACGCAGTATTTT. As protein: CASSNRGDTDTQYF.

This clonotype was found a few times. J is TRBJ2-2 and V is TRBV7-8; D is possibly TRBD1 (5 bases). The ends were cut back, 5 bases at V and 7 bases at J, with 20 bases in the middle. CDR3 length equals 16 residues. Looked up from germline, CDR1 is SGHVS and CDR2 is FQNEAQ. CDR3 sequence reads: CASSKRYQGTDGELFF. The CDR3 DNA reads as TGTGCCAGCAGCAAACGTTATCAGGGAACGGACGGGGAGCTGTTTTTT.

This clonotype was observed a handful of times. This chain connects TRBV7-6 to TRBJ1-1; 7 bases are a match to TRBD1. Germline values: CDR1 SGHVS, CDR2 FNYEAQ. Trimming cost V 5 bases and J 2 bases; bases outside gene matches: 5. The CDR3 loop spans 14 amino acids. The CDR3 sequence is CASSARQGNTEAFF. The CDR3 DNA follows: TGTGCCAGCAGCGCCCGACAGGGAAACACTGAAGCTTTCTTT.

The chain employs TRBV5-4 and TRBJ2-3; tentative D call: TRBD2 (7 bases). The germline CDR1 and CDR2 sequences are SGHNT and YYREEE (reference sequence). V lost 2 bases and J lost 10, with 17 bases in between. The CDR3 has 14 amino acids. The CDR3 protein is CASSFGGTSSPQYF. The DNA of the CDR3 is TGTGCCAGCAGCTTCGGGGGGACATCCTCGCCGCAGTATTTT.

This clonotype has only a few counts. V usage is TRBV7-2 and J usage is TRBJ1-6, with D maybe TRBD1 (5 bases). V was cut by 5 bases and J by 10 bases, with 9 bases left in between. Germline CDR1 and CDR2: SGHTA and FQGNSA. The CDR3 is made up of 12 amino acids. DNA for the CDR3: TGTGCCAGCAGCGAGGGGCCCTCACCCCTCCACTTT. This translates into CASSEGPSPLHF.

This clonotype turned up a few times. This chain links TRBV7-2 with TRBJ2-5; no definite D call. CDR1 is SGHTA, CDR2 FQGNSA, per germline. V lost 4 bases and J 5 bases, leaving 11 bases between the germline ends. The CDR3 length is 13 residues. CDR3 bases: TGTGCCAGCAGCTATGTGTCTTTGGAGACCCAGTACTTC. Amino acid sequence: CASSYVSLETQYF. The whole variable domain, filled in from reference TRBV7-2 and TRBJ2-5, reads GAGVSQSPSNKVTEKGKDVELRCDPISGHTALYWYRQSLGQGLEFLIYFQGNSAPDKSGLPSDRFSAERTGGSVSTLTIQRTQQEDSAVYLCASSYVSLETQYFGPGTRLLVL.

The J gene is TRBJ2-7, the V gene TRBV7-6; D is unclear. Germline V gene sequence: CDR1 SGHVS, CDR2 FNYEAQ. This CDR3 is built from 14 residues. Deletions cut 0 bases from V and 3 bases from J, with 9 bases between. CDR3 region: CASSLAPAGYEQYF. In DNA, the CDR3 is TGTGCCAGCAGCTTAGCCCCGGCCGGCTACGAGCAGTACTTC.

The V gene is TRBV7-8, the J gene TRBJ2-3; 10 bases are shared with TRBD1. CDR3 length equals 15 residues. Germline loops: CDR1 SGHVS, CDR2 FQNEAQ. V dropped 7 bases and J dropped 0; count of bases not matched to a gene: 4. Here the CDR3 DNA reads TGTGCCAGCACCCGGGACAGGGGAAGCACAGATACGCAGTATTTT. Its protein is CASTRDRGSTDTQYF. Full variable domain (missing parts from reference TRBV7-8 and TRBJ2-3): GAGVSQSPRYKVAKRGQDVALRCDPISGHVSLFWYQQALGQGPEFLTYFQNEAQLDKSGLPSDRFFAERPEGSVSTLKIQRTQQEDSAVYLCASTRDRGSTDTQYFGPGTRLTVL.

The CDR3 DNA sequence: TGCAGTGCCACCGGGACCCTCAATCAGCCCCAGCATTTT. It codes for CSATGTLNQPQHF. The V and J genes are TRBV20-1 and TRBJ1-5; a weak D match, TRBD1 (5 bases). The CDR3 extends over 13 amino acids. V shed 6 bases and J shed 3 bases, with 12 bases lying between them. Germline CDR1 and CDR2: DFQATT and SNEGSKA (reference sequence).

The CDR3 reads CATSEASPAGELFF. The CDR3 DNA reads as TGTGCCACCAGTGAAGCTAGCCCCGCGGGGGAGCTGTTTTTT. The chain combines TRBV24-1 with TRBJ2-2; D is possibly TRBD2 (5 bases). The CDR3 is made up of 14 amino acids. Trimming shortened V by 4 bases and J by 8 bases, and 13 bases separated the two germline ends. Per germline, CDR1 KGHDR and CDR2 SFDVKD.

This clonotype was seen a few times. V usage is TRBV24-1 and J usage is TRBJ2-1; D possibly corresponds to TRBD2 (6 bases). The CDR3 length is 15 residues. The V gene's germline CDR1 is KGHDR and CDR2 SFDVKD. V shed 4 bases and J shed 9 bases, with 18 bases lying between them. In nucleotides, the CDR3 is TGTGCCACCAGTGAACGGGGGTTGGAGGGAGGTGAGCAGTTCTTC. Amino acid sequence: CATSERGLEGGEQFF.

The V call is TRBV20-1, the J call TRBJ2-2; TRBD1 or TRBD2 may be the D gene (5 bases each). V was cut by 5 bases and J by 6 bases, with 16 bases left in between. Germline assignment: CDR1 DFQATT and CDR2 SNEGSKA (reference sequence). There are 14 residues in the CDR3. The CDR3 region has the DNA TGCAGTGCTCGGGACCTAAAAACCGCCGGGGAGCTGTTTTTT. Translated: CSARDLKTAGELFF.

This clonotype was picked up one time. The V and J genes are TRBV28 and TRBJ2-1; D not certain. CDR3 length equals 14 residues. In germline, CDR1 is MDHEN, CDR2 SYDVKM. Trimming removed 2 bases from V and 14 bases from J, with 19 bases in between. The CDR3 sequence is CASSLRSTSLEKFF. Written as DNA, the CDR3 is TGTGCCAGCAGTTTACGGTCGACCTCTCTCGAGAAGTTCTTC. Looking up the rest from reference TRBV28 and TRBJ2-1 gives the full variable domain: DVKVTQSSRYLVKRTGEKVFLECVQDMDHENMFWYRQDPGLGLRLIYFSYDVKMKEKGDIPEGYSVSREKKERFSLILESASTNQTSMYLCASSLRSTSLEKFFGPGTRLTVL.

The chain has TRBV2 and TRBJ1-4; unclear D gene. V lost 8 bases and J lost 11, with 12 bases in between. Germline V gene lookup returns CDR1 SNHLY and CDR2 FYNNEI. The length of the CDR3 is 11 residues. Here the CDR3 DNA reads TGTGCCAGCTCTCCAGTAGGCAAACTGTTTTTT. Its protein is CASSPVGKLFF.

This clonotype was counted ten times or more. V is TRBV7-2 and J is TRBJ2-5; D gene uncertain. The V and J ends lost 4 bases and 5 bases respectively, with 11 bases between them. CDR1 is SGHTA and CDR2 is FQGNSA in the germline V gene. There are 13 residues in the CDR3. CDR3 region: CASSSQERETQYF. The CDR3 coding sequence is TGTGCCAGCAGCTCCCAAGAGAGGGAGACCCAGTACTTC. Using reference TRBV7-2 and TRBJ2-5 for the parts outside the CDR3, the full variable domain is GAGVSQSPSNKVTEKGKDVELRCDPISGHTALYWYRQSLGQGLEFLIYFQGNSAPDKSGLPSDRFSAERTGGSVSTLTIQRTQQEDSAVYLCASSSQERETQYFGPGTRLLVL.

This clonotype showed up just once. This chain links TRBV6-2 or TRBV6-3 with TRBJ2-7; a possible D gene is TRBD1 (6 bases). The CDR3 totals 14 residues. CDR1 and CDR2 from the germline V gene are MNHEY and SVGEGT. The V gene lost 6 bases and the J gene lost 6 bases, with 18 bases spanning the gap. This CDR3 reads CASRPITGLGEQYF. The CDR3 region has the DNA TGTGCCAGCAGACCCATTACAGGGTTGGGCGAGCAGTACTTC.

This chain joins TRBV27 and TRBJ2-1, with 7 nucleotides matching TRBD1. This CDR3 is 17 amino acids long. CDR1 and CDR2 (germline): MNHEY, SMNVEV (reference sequence). V was pared by 4 bases and J by 5 bases, with 14 bases of the junction left unmatched. In DNA, the CDR3 is TGTGCCAGCAGTTCCCCGACGACAGGGAAAATTAACAATGAGCAGTTCTTC. It translates to CASSSPTTGKINNEQFF.

This chain uses TRBV12-3 or TRBV12-4 with TRBJ1-2; the D is unclear. The CDR3 has 12 residues. The V gene lost 3 bases and the J gene lost 8 bases, with 10 bases spanning the gap. The CDR3 protein is CASSLRVGGYTF. The CDR3 DNA reads TGTGCCAGCAGTTTGAGGGTCGGCGGCTACACCTTC.

This clonotype was counted a few times. The chain links TRBV7-2 to TRBJ2-7, with TRBD2 matching over 7 bases. V gave up 1 base and J gave up 3 bases; unmatched junction bases: 12. CDR3 size: 17 residues. Germline-derived CDR1 and CDR2 are SGHTA and FQGNSA. In DNA form, the CDR3 reads TGTGCCAGCAGCTTAGTCCCTGGGGTAGCGGGCTACTACGAGCAGTACTTC. Amino acid sequence: CASSLVPGVAGYYEQYF.

The rearrangement joins TRBV28 to TRBJ1-2; weak D call: TRBD1 (6 bases). V dropped 10 bases and J dropped 1 base, with 13 bases sitting between them. This CDR3 comprises 13 residues. Germline V gene data show CDR1 as MDHEN and CDR2 as SYDVKM. CDR3 sequence: CATARGSNYGYTF. The CDR3, as DNA: TGTGCCACCGCCAGGGGTAGTAACTATGGCTACACCTTC.

This clonotype was detected ten times or more. V is TRBV7-2 and J is TRBJ1-1; 7 nucleotides agree with TRBD1. The CDR3 contains 12 residues. V dropped 2 bases and J dropped 10; count of bases not matched to a gene: 4. Germline V CDR1 and CDR2: SGHTA, FQGNSA. CDR3: CASSLSGQVAFF. DNA of the CDR3: TGTGCCAGCAGCTTAAGTGGACAGGTAGCTTTCTTT.

J is TRBJ2-2 and V is TRBV6-2 or TRBV6-3; 8 bases are shared with TRBD2. The germline V gene encodes CDR1 MNHEY and CDR2 SVGEGT. V shed 6 bases and J 3 bases; nucleotides not matched to a gene: 3. This CDR3 is built from 14 residues. As DNA, the CDR3 is TGTGCCAGCAGGACGGGAGGGGACACCGGGGAGCTGTTTTTT. Translating it yields CASRTGGDTGELFF.

The chain links TRBV20-1 to TRBJ2-7; TRBD1 aligns across 7 bases. CDR1 is DFQATT and CDR2 is SNEGSKA in the germline V gene (reference sequence). CDR3 length equals 13 residues. With V trimmed by 5 bases and J by 2 bases, 6 bases remained unmatched. The CDR3 region has the DNA TGCAGTGCTGAGCGACAGGGAGCCTACGAGCAGTACTTC. This sequence encodes CSAERQGAYEQYF.